This entry describes one T cell receptor beta chain. Its specificity is not known. Sequenced by immunoSEQ multiplex PCR; TCRdb stores in-frame clones only, minus some. The table records fewer than 3,000 clones, 66% of them present only once. This CDR3 contains 12 residues. The germline CDR1 and CDR2 sequences are KGHSH and LQKENI. Unmatched junction bases numbered 1, after V lost 3 bases and J lost 5 bases. The data derive from a study of STAT3 mutations in large granular lymphocyte leukemia. Study overall: Over half of T-LGLL patients had one or more immunosuppressive regimens. General study results and limits: TCR clonotype switching after therapy occurred in about 30% of the 18 patients. In T-cell large granular lymphocyte leukemia, about half of patients showed multiple immunodominant subclonotypes. Samples missed the first appearance of the clone.

This TCR was recovered from a woman between 45 and 60 years old with T-cell large granular lymphocyte leukemia. Some clones in this sample may be carry-over from other donors' samples. The sequencing input was peripheral blood mononuclear cells. The genes are TRBV18 and TRBJ2-7, with 7 bases lining up with TRBD1. CDR3 DNA sequence: TGTGCCAGCTCACCCACAGGGGACGAGCAGTACTTC. It codes for CASSPTGDEQYF.